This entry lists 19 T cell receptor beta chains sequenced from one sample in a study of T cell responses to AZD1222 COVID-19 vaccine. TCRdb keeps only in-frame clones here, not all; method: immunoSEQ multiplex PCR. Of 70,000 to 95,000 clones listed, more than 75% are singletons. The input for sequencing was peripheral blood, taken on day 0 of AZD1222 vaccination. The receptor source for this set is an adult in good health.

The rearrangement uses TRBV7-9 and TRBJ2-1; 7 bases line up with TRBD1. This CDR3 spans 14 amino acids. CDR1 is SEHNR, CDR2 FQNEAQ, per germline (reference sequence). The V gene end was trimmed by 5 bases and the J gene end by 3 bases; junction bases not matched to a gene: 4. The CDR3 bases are TGTGCCAGCAGCCGCAGACAGGGCTACAATGAGCAGTTCTTC. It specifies CASSRRQGYNEQFF.

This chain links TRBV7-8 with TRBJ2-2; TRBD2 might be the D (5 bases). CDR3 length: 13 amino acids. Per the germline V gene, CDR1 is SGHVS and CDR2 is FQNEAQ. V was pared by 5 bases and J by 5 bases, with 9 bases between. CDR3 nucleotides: TGTGCCAGCAGCCAGAGGGCTACCGGGGAGCTGTTTTTT. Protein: CASSQRATGELFF.

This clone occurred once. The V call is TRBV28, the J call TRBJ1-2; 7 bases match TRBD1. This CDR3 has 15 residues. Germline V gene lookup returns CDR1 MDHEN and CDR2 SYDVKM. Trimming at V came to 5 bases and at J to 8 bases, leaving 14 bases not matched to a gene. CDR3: CASSPRGMGGQGYTF. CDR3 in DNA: TGTGCCAGCAGTCCCCGGGGTATGGGGGGACAGGGCTACACCTTC.

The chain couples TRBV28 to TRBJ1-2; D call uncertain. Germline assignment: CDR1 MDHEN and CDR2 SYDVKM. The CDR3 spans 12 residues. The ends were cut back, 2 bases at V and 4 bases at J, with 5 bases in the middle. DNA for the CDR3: TGTGCCAGCAGTTTAGGTCTCTATGGCTACACCTTC. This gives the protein CASSLGLYGYTF.

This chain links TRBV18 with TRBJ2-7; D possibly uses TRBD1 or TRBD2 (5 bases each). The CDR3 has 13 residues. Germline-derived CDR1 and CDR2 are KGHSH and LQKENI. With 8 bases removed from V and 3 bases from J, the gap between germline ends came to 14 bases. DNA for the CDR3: TGTGCCAGCCATCCCGGGACGGACTACGAGCAGTACTTC. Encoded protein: CASHPGTDYEQYF.

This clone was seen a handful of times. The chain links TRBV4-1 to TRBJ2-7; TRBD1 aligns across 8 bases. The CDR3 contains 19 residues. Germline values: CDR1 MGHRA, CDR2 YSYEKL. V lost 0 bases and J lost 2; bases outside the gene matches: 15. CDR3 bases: TGCGCCAGCAGCCAAGACTTGCAGGGGGCCGGCGGACCCACCTACGAGCAGTACTTC. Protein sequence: CASSQDLQGAGGPTYEQYF.

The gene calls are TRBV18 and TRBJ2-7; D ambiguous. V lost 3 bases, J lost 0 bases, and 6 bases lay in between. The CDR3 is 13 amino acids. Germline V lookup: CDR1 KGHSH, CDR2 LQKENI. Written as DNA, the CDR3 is TGTGCCAGCTCACCCTCTCCCTCCTACGAGCAGTACTTC. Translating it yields CASSPSPSYEQYF.

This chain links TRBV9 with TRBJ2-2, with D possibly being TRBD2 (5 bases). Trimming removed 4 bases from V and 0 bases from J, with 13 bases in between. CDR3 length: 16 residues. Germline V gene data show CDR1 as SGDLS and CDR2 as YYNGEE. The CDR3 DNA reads TGTGCCAGCAGCACTGGACTCATGTCGAACACCGGGGAGCTGTTTTTT. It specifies CASSTGLMSNTGELFF.

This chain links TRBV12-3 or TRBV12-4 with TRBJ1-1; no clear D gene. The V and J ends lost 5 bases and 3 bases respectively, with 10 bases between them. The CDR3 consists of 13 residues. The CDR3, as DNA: TGTGCCAGCAGTCTACTGGGAGACACTGAAGCTTTCTTT. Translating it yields CASSLLGDTEAFF.

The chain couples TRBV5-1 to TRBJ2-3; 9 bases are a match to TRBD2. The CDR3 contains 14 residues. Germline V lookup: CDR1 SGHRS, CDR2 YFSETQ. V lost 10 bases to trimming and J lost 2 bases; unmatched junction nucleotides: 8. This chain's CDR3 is CARGRGGITDTQYF. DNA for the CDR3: TGCGCCCGCGGGCGGGGGGGGATCACAGATACGCAGTATTTT.

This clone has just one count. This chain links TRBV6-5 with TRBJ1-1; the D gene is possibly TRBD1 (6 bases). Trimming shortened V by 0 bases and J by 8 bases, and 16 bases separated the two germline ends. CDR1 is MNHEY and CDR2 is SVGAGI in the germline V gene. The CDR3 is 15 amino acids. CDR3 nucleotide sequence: TGTGCCAGCAGTTACTCGAGGGGGGAAACGGAGGAAGCTTTCTTT. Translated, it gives CASSYSRGETEEAFF.

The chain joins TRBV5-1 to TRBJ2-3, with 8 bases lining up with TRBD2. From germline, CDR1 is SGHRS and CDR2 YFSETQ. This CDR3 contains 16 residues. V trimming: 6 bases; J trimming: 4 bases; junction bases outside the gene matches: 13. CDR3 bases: TGCGCCAGCATCCCACAGGCCAGCGGGAGATCAGATACGCAGTATTTT. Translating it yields CASIPQASGRSDTQYF.

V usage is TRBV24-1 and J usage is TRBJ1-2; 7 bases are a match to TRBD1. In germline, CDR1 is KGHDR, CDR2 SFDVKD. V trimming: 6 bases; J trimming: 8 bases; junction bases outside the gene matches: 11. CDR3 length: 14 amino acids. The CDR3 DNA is TGTGCCACCAGTCCGACAGGGATAAATTACGGCTACACCTTC. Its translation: CATSPTGINYGYTF.

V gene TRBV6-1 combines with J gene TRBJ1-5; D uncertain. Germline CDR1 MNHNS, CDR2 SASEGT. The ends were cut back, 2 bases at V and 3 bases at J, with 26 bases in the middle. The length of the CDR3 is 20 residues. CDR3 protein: CASSEPMGVQPRLFNQPQHF. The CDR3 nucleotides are TGTGCCAGCAGTGAACCCATGGGAGTCCAGCCCAGACTCTTCAATCAGCCCCAGCATTTT.

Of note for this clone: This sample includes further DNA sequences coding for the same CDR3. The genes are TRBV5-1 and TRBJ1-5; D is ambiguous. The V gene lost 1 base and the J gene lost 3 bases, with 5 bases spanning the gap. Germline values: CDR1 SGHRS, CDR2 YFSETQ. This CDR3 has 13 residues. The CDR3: CASSLMPNQPQHF. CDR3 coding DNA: TGCGCCAGCAGCTTGATGCCCAATCAGCCCCAGCATTTT. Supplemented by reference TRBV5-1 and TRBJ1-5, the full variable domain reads KAGVTQTPRYLIKTRGQQVTLSCSPISGHRSVSWYQQTPGQGLQFLFEYFSETQRNKGNFPGRFSGRQFSNSRSEMNVSTLELGDSALYLCASSLMPNQPQHFGDGTRLSIL.

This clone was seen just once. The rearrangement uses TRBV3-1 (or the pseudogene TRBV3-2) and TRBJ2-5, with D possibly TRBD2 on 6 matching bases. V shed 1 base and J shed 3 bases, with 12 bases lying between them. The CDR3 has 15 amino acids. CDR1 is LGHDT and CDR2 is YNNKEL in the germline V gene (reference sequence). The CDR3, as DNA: TGTGCCAGCAGCCAAGCTACGGGGGTAGAAGAGACCCAGTACTTC. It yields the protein CASSQATGVEETQYF.

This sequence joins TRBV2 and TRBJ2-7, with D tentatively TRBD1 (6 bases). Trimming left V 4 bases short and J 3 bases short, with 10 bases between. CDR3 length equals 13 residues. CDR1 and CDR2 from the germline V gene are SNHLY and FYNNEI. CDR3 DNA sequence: TGTGCCAGCAGTGTTGACAGGAGCTACGAGCAGTACTTC. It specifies CASSVDRSYEQYF.

The CDR3 here is CASSDSSGRASKKTQYF. CDR3 coding DNA: TGTGCCAGCAGTGATTCGAGCGGGAGGGCCTCTAAGAAGACCCAGTACTTC. This rearrangement joins TRBV6-2 or TRBV6-3 to TRBJ2-5; TRBD2 aligns across 10 bases. Trimming cost V 5 bases and J 6 bases; bases outside gene matches: 15. Germline-derived CDR1 and CDR2 are MNHEY and SVGEGT. The CDR3 covers 17 residues.

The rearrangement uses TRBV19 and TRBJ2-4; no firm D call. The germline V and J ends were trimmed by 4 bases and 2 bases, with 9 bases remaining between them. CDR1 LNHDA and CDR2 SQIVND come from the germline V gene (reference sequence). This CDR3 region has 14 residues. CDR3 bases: TGTGCCAGTAGTACCGACGGGTCCAAAAACATTCAGTACTTC. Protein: CASSTDGSKNIQYF.